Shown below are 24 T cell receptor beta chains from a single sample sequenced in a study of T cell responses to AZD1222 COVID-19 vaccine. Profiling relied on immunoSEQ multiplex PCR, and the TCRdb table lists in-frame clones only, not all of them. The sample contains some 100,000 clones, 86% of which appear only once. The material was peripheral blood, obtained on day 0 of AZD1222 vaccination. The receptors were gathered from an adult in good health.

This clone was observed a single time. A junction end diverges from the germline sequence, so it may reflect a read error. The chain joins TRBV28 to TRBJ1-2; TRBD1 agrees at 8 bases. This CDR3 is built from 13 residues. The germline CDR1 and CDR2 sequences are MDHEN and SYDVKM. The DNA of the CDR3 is TGTGCCAACAGTAGACAGGGGAACTATGGCTACACCTTC. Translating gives CANSRQGNYGYTF.

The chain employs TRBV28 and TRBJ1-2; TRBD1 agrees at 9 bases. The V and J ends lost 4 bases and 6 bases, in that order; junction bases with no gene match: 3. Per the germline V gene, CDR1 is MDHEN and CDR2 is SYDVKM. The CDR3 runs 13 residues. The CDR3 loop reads CASSSGQGDGYTF. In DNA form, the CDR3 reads TGTGCCAGCAGTTCGGGACAGGGCGATGGCTACACCTTC.

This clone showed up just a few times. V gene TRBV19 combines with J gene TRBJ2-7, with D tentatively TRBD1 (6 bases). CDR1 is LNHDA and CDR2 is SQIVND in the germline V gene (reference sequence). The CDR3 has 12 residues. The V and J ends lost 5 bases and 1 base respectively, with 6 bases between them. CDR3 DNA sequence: TGTGCCAGTAGTGACAGGTCCTACGAGCAGTACTTC. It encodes CASSDRSYEQYF.

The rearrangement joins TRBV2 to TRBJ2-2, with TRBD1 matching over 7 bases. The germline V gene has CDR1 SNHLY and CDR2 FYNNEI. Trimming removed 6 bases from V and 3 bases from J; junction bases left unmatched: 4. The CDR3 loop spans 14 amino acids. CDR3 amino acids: CASRTGSHTGELFF. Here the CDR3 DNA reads TGTGCCAGCAGGACAGGGAGTCACACCGGGGAGCTGTTTTTT. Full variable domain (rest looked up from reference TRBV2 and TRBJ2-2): EPEVTQTPSHQVTQMGQEVILRCVPISNHLYFYWYRQILGQKVEFLVSFYNNEISEKSEIFDDQFSVERPDGSNFTLKIRSTKLEDSAMYFCASRTGSHTGELFFGEGSRLTVL.

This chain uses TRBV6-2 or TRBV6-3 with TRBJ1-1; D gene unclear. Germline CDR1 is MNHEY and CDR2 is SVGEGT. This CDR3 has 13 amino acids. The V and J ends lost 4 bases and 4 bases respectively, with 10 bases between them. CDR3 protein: CASSFSRSTEAFF. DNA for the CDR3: TGTGCCAGCAGTTTCAGTAGGAGCACTGAAGCTTTCTTT.

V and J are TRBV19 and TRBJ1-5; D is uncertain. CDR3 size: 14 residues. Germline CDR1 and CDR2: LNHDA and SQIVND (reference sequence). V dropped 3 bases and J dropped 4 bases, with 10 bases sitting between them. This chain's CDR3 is CASSIPLENQPQHF. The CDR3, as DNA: TGTGCCAGTAGTATCCCCCTCGAGAATCAGCCCCAGCATTTT.

CDR3 DNA: TGTGCCAGCAGTTTCCTCGCGGGGGGCGTGGACACCGGGGAGCTGTTTTTT. Its translation is CASSFLAGGVDTGELFF. The V call is TRBV6-2 or TRBV6-3, the J call TRBJ2-2; 8 nucleotides agree with TRBD2. This CDR3 is built from 17 residues. The germline gives CDR1 MNHEY, CDR2 SVGEGT. Trimming removed 4 bases from V and 3 bases from J; junction bases left unmatched: 10.

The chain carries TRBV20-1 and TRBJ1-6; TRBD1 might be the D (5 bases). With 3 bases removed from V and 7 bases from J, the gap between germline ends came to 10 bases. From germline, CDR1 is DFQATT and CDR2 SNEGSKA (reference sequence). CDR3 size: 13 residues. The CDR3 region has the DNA TGCAGTGCTAGTGGGCAGGGAAATTCACCCCTCCACTTT. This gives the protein CSASGQGNSPLHF.

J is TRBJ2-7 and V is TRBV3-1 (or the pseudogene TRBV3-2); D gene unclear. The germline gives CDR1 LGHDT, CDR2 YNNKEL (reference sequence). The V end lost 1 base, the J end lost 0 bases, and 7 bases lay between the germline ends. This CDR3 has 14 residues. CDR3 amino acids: CASSQGPGSYEQYF. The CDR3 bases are TGTGCCAGCAGCCAAGGGCCGGGCTCCTACGAGCAGTACTTC.

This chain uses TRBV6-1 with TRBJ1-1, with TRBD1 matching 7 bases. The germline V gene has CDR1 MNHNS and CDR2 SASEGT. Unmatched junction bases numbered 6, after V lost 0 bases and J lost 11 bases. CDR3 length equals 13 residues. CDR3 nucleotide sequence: TGTGCCAGCAGTGAAGCTGAGGGGGCGCGGGCTTTCTTT. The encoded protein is CASSEAEGARAFF.

CDR3 amino acids: CASSQAGHNEKLFF. The CDR3 nucleotides are TGTGCCAGCAGCCAAGCGGGACATAATGAAAAACTGTTTTTT. The J gene is TRBJ1-4, the V gene TRBV3-1 (or the pseudogene TRBV3-2), with a weak D call TRBD1 (6 bases). CDR1 and CDR2 from the germline V gene are LGHDT and YNNKEL (reference sequence). There are 14 residues in the CDR3. Trimming took off 1 base at V and 4 bases at J, with 7 bases between the two ends.

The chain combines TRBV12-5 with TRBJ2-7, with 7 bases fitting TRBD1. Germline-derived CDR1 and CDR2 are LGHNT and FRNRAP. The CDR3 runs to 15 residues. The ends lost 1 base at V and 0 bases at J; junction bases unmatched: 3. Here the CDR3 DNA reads TGTGCTAGTGGTTTGGGGGACAGTAGCTCCTACGAGCAGTACTTC. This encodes CASGLGDSSSYEQYF. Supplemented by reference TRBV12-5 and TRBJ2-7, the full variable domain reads DARVTQTPRHKVTEMGQEVTMRCQPILGHNTVFWYRQTMMQGLELLAYFRNRAPLDDSGMPKDRFSAEMPDATLATLKIQPSEPRDSAVYFCASGLGDSSSYEQYFGPGTRLTVT.

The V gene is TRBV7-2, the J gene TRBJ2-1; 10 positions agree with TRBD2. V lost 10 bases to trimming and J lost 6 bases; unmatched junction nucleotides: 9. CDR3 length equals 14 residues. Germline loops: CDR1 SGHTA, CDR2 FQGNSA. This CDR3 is CAIKGASGGNEQFF. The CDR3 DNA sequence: TGTGCCATTAAAGGGGCTAGCGGGGGCAATGAGCAGTTCTTC. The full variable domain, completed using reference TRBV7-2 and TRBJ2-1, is GAGVSQSPSNKVTEKGKDVELRCDPISGHTALYWYRQSLGQGLEFLIYFQGNSAPDKSGLPSDRFSAERTGGSVSTLTIQRTQQEDSAVYLCAIKGASGGNEQFFGPGTRLTVL.

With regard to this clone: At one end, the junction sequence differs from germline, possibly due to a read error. CDR3 amino acids: CASSHRQGGPTSF. For the CDR3, the DNA is TGTGCCAGCAGCCATAGACAGGGGGGCCCTACCTCCTTC. The chain joins TRBV14 to TRBJ2-7; 9 bases line up with TRBD1. The CDR3 extends over 13 amino acids. Germline assignment: CDR1 SGHDN and CDR2 FVKESK.

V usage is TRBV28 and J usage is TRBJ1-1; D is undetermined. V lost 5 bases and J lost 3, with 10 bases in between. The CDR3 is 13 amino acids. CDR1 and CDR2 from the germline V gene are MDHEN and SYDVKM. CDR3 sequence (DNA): TGTGCCAGCAGTCAGGTTAGGGACACTGAAGCTTTCTTT. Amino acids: CASSQVRDTEAFF.

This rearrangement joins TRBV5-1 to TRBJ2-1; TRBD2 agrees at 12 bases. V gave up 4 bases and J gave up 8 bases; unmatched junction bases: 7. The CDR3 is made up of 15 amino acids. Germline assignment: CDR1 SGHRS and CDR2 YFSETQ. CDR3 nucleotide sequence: TGCGCCAGCAGCCAGACTAGCGGGAGCTTCGATGAGCAGTTCTTC. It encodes CASSQTSGSFDEQFF.

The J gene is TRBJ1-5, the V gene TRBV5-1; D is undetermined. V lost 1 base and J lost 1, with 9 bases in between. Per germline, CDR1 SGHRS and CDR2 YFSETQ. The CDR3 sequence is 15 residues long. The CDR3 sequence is CASSLSGNSNQPQHF. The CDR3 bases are TGCGCCAGCAGCTTGTCAGGAAACAGCAATCAGCCCCAGCATTTT.

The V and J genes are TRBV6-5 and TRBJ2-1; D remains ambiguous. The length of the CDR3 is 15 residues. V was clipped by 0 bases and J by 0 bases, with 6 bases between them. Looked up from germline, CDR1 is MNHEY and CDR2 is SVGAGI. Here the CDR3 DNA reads TGTGCCAGCAGTTACTCTCTGAGCTCCTACAATGAGCAGTTCTTC. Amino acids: CASSYSLSSYNEQFF.

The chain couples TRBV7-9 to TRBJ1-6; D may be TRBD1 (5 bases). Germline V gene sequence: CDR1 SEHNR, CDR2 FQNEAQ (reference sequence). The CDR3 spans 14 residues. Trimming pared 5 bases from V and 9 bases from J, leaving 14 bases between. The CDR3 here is CASSHGQGSSPLHF. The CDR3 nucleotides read TGTGCCAGCAGCCACGGACAAGGGAGTTCACCCCTCCACTTT.

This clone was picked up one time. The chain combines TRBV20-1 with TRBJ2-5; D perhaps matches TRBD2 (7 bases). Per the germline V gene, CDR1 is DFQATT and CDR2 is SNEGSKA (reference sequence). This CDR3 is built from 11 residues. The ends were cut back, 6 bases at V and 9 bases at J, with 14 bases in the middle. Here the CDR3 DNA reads TGCAGTGCGGACCAAGGGGGGGCCCAGTACTTC. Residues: CSADQGGAQYF.

The CDR3 DNA sequence: TGTGCCAGCACCCTCGAGAATCAGCCCCAGCATTTT. Protein: CASTLENQPQHF. This chain connects TRBV12-3 or TRBV12-4 to TRBJ1-5; D is unresolved. The CDR3 has 12 amino acids. Trimming took 7 bases from V and 4 from J, leaving 8 bases between them.

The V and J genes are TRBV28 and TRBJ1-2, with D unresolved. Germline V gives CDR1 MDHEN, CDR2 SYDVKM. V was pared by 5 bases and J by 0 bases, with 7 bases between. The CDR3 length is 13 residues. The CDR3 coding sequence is TGTGCCAGCAGTGTAAGATCTAACTATGGCTACACCTTC. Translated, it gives CASSVRSNYGYTF.

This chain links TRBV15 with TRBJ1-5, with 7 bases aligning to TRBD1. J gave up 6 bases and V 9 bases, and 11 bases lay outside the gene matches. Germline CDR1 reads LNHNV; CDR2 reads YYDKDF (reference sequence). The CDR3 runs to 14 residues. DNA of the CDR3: TGTGCCACACACCAGGGGACAGCCGGTCAGCCCCAGCATTTT. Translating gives CATHQGTAGQPQHF.

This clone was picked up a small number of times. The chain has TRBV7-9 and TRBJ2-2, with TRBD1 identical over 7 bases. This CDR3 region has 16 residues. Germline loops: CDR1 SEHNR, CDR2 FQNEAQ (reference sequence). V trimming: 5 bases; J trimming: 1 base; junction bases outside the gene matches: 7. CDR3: CASSPNRGKNTGELFF. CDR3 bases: TGTGCCAGCAGCCCTAACAGGGGCAAGAACACCGGGGAGCTGTTTTTT.